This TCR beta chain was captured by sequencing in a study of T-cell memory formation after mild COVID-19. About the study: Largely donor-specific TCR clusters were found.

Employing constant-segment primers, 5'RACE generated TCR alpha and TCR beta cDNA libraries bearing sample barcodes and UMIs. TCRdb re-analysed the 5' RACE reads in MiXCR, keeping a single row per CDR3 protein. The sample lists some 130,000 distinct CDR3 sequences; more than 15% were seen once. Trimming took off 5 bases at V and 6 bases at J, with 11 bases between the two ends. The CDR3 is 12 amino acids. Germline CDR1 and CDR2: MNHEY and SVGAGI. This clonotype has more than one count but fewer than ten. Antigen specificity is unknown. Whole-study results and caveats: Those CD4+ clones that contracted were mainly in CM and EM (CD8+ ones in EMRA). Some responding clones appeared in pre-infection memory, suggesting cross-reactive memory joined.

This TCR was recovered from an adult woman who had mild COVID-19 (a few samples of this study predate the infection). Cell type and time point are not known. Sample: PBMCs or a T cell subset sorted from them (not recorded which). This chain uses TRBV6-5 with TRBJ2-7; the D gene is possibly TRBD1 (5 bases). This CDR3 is CASSPPGPEQYF. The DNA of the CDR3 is TGTGCCAGCAGTCCACCAGGGCCCGAGCAGTACTTC.